The 32 T cell receptor beta chains reported below all come from one sample, sequenced in a study of T cell repertoires in cytomegalovirus infection. Which antigens these TCRs recognize remains unknown. MiXCR was run by TCRdb on the reads, yielding one entry per CDR3 protein. Of about 770,000 distinct CDR3 sequences detected, approximately 32% appear once; the ten largest clones hold over 10%. Specimen: cultured CD8+ T cells from PBMCs, collected from culture after CMV antigen stimulation. The receptors originated from a human donor in good health (CMV status not recorded). Some clones in this sample may be carry-over from other donors' samples.

J is TRBJ2-1 and V is TRBV10-3, with no clear D. The CDR3 has 11 residues. V was clipped by 6 bases and J by 9 bases, with 9 bases between them. Germline-derived CDR1 and CDR2 are ENHRY and SYGVKD. The CDR3 loop is CAIRENGEQFF. CDR3 nucleotide sequence: TGTGCCATCAGGGAAAACGGTGAGCAGTTCTTC.

This clonotype was detected many times. CDR3 amino acids: CASSPRWELFF. CDR3 DNA sequence: TGTGCCAGCAGCCCCCGTTGGGAGCTGTTTTTT. The V and J genes are TRBV7-8 and TRBJ2-2, with D unresolved. V lost 5 bases and J lost 9, with 7 bases in between. There are 11 residues in the CDR3. Germline assignment: CDR1 SGHVS and CDR2 FQNEAQ.

This clonotype appeared once. The chain carries TRBV24-1 and TRBJ2-2; D is possibly TRBD1 (5 bases). CDR1 is KGHDR, CDR2 SFDVKD, per germline. CDR3 length equals 16 residues. Trimming pared 9 bases from V and 0 bases from J, leaving 16 bases between. The CDR3 DNA is TGTGCCACCGGATCCCCTGGGGCGCCGAACACCGGGGAGCTGTTTTTT. It is translated as CATGSPGAPNTGELFF.

This chain joins TRBV12-3 or TRBV12-4 and TRBJ2-5; 13 bases are a match to TRBD2. This CDR3 has 16 residues. The V gene end was trimmed by 4 bases and the J gene end by 4 bases; junction bases not matched to a gene: 6. The CDR3 loop reads CASSSTSGGAGETQYF. CDR3 DNA sequence: TGTGCCAGCAGTTCAACTAGCGGGGGGGCCGGAGAGACCCAGTACTTC.

This clonotype was seen once. This chain joins TRBV19 and TRBJ2-2, with D maybe TRBD1 (6 bases). The CDR3 covers 15 residues. The ends were cut back, 9 bases at V and 0 bases at J, with 14 bases in the middle. CDR1 and CDR2 from the germline V gene are LNHDA and SQIVND (reference sequence). CDR3 coding DNA: TGTGCCAGCCGCAGGACAGTCGCGAACACCGGGGAGCTGTTTTTT. Residues: CASRRTVANTGELFF.

This rearrangement joins TRBV6-2 or TRBV6-3 to TRBJ2-2, with TRBD1 matching 8 bases. Losses at the gene ends were 5 bases for V and 7 bases for J; bases not matched to a gene: 15. This CDR3 region has 17 residues. Germline values: CDR1 MNHEY, CDR2 SVGEGT. The CDR3 DNA reads as TGTGCCAGCAGTCTCCCCGTGGACAGGGTTGATGGCGGGGAGCTGTTTTTT. Amino acid sequence: CASSLPVDRVDGGELFF.

The genes are TRBV6-6 and TRBJ2-5; D ambiguous. Germline V gene lookup returns CDR1 MNHNY and CDR2 SVGAGI (reference sequence). The V end lost 5 bases, the J end lost 2 bases, and 12 bases lay between the germline ends. The CDR3 is made up of 14 amino acids. Written as DNA, the CDR3 is TGTGCCAGCAGTCCGTCCTGGGATCAAGAGACCCAGTACTTC. This encodes CASSPSWDQETQYF.

V and J are TRBV29-1 and TRBJ1-2; the D is unclear. Germline CDR1 reads SQVTM; CDR2 reads ANQGSEA. The ends were cut back, 3 bases at V and 3 bases at J, with 14 bases in the middle. CDR3 size: 14 residues. CDR3 DNA: TGCAGCGTTGATCAAGAGGCCTGGGACTATGGCTACACCTTC. As protein: CSVDQEAWDYGYTF.

This sequence joins TRBV28 and TRBJ1-5; TRBD1 aligns across 11 bases. The CDR3 loop spans 16 amino acids. From germline, CDR1 is MDHEN and CDR2 SYDVKM. The ends lost 6 bases at V and 6 bases at J; junction bases unmatched: 10. CDR3 loop: CASSPPGTGGGQPQHF. The CDR3 DNA reads TGTGCCAGCAGCCCACCCGGGACAGGGGGAGGTCAGCCCCAGCATTTT.

V and J are TRBV12-3 or TRBV12-4 and TRBJ2-7, with D unclear. The germline V and J ends were trimmed by 1 base and 3 bases, with 19 bases remaining between them. The CDR3 covers 17 residues. The CDR3 loop is CASSLVSDSLLDYEQYV. CDR3 bases: TGTGCCAGCAGTTTAGTCTCTGACTCACTCCTTGACTACGAGCAGTACGTC.

This clonotype has more than one count but fewer than ten. This chain connects TRBV27 to TRBJ2-1; perhaps TRBD2 as D (6 bases). V lost 5 bases and J 1 base, leaving 15 bases between the germline ends. The CDR3 has 16 residues. CDR1 is MNHEY and CDR2 is SMNVEV in the germline V gene (reference sequence). The CDR3 DNA follows: TGTGCCAGCAGTCCCCTAACTAGCCCGTCCTACAATGAGCAGTTCTTC. Amino acid sequence: CASSPLTSPSYNEQFF.

This clonotype was seen just once. A read error may explain this, as a much larger clone is one base away. The chain is built from TRBV7-6 and TRBJ1-2, with D hard to call. Trimming shortened V by 4 bases and J by 4 bases, and 10 bases separated the two germline ends. The CDR3 has 13 amino acids. Germline CDR1 SGHVS, CDR2 FNYEAQ. The CDR3 DNA sequence: TGTGCCAGCAGCTCGGCACAGTTCTATGGCTACACCTTC. Translation gives CASSSAQFYGYTF.

This clonotype appeared a few times. The chain uses TRBV6-1 and TRBJ1-2; 8 nucleotides match TRBD1. Germline V gene sequence: CDR1 MNHNS, CDR2 SASEGT. Trimming cost V 6 bases and J 8 bases; bases outside gene matches: 8. This CDR3 is built from 13 residues. The CDR3 DNA reads TGTGCCAGCAGCCCAGGGGGCCCCGGCGGCTACACCTTC. Encoded protein: CASSPGGPGGYTF.

The chain recombines TRBV7-3 with TRBJ2-1; no firm D call. Trimming removed 2 bases from V and 2 bases from J, with 13 bases in between. The CDR3 is 16 amino acids. Germline V gene data show CDR1 as SGHTA and CDR2 as FQGTGA. The CDR3 DNA reads as TGTGCCAGCAGCTTAGGTAGGACCGGCCCCTACAATGAGCAGTTCTTC. Translated: CASSLGRTGPYNEQFF.

This clonotype was found many times. This chain links TRBV7-6 with TRBJ2-3, with D maybe TRBD2 (7 bases). Trimming stripped 1 base from V and 4 bases from J, with 15 bases between. The CDR3 extends over 16 amino acids. CDR1 and CDR2 from the germline V gene are SGHVS and FNYEAQ. The CDR3 sequence is CASSLDRRGASDTQYF. The DNA for the CDR3 is TGTGCCAGCAGCTTAGATCGTCGGGGGGCTTCAGATACGCAGTATTTT.

The chain joins TRBV7-9 to TRBJ2-5; 7 bases map to TRBD2. Trimming cost V 2 bases and J 1 base; bases outside gene matches: 7. CDR1 SEHNR and CDR2 FQNEAQ come from the germline V gene (reference sequence). The CDR3 sequence is 16 residues long. The CDR3 loop is CASSLKGGMSQETQYF. DNA of the CDR3: TGTGCCAGCAGCTTAAAGGGAGGGATGAGCCAAGAGACCCAGTACTTC.

This clonotype was observed many times. The gene calls are TRBV7-6 and TRBJ2-7; D is unclear. This CDR3 is 13 amino acids long. Germline CDR1 and CDR2: SGHVS and FNYEAQ. Trimming took 0 bases from V and 5 from J, leaving 8 bases between them. The CDR3 spells CASSLATGDEQYF. In DNA, the CDR3 is TGTGCCAGCAGCTTAGCGACGGGCGACGAGCAGTACTTC.

This clonotype has a count of ten or more. The CDR3 DNA reads as TGTGCCAGCAGCTTAGGCCCAGCGGGGGGGCGAGATAGAGATACGCAGTATTTT. Residues: CASSLGPAGGRDRDTQYF. The chain has TRBV7-8 and TRBJ2-3, with 10 bases lining up with TRBD2. The CDR3 spans 18 residues. V lost 1 base and J lost 5; bases outside the gene matches: 12. Germline lookup yields CDR1 SGHVS and CDR2 FQNEAQ.

The chain is built from TRBV7-9 and TRBJ1-4, with a possible D match to TRBD1 (5 bases). V lost 5 bases, J lost 4 bases, and 11 bases lay in between. There are 14 residues in the CDR3. Germline CDR1 and CDR2: SEHNR and FQNEAQ (reference sequence). The CDR3 DNA reads TGTGCCAGCAGCGCAGACAGCGTTAATGAAAAACTGTTTTTT. The encoded protein is CASSADSVNEKLFF.

This clonotype was seen at least ten times. This chain links TRBV7-9 with TRBJ2-6; 12 bases are a match to TRBD1. Germline loops: CDR1 SEHNR, CDR2 FQNEAQ (reference sequence). V gave up 5 bases and J gave up 2 bases; unmatched junction bases: 4. This CDR3 has 17 amino acids. This chain's CDR3 is CASSPRDRGPGANVLTF. DNA for the CDR3: TGTGCCAGCAGCCCACGGGACAGGGGGCCTGGGGCCAACGTCCTGACTTTC.

The chain is built from TRBV20-1 and TRBJ1-5; D perhaps matches TRBD1 (6 bases). V was shortened by 3 bases and J by 11 bases, with 11 bases between the two germline ends. CDR3 length: 11 amino acids. CDR1 DFQATT and CDR2 SNEGSKA come from the germline V gene (reference sequence). CDR3 nucleotides: TGCAGTGCTAGGGTAGAGGGGGCCCAGCATTTT. It specifies CSARVEGAQHF.

This clonotype turned up a few times. The gene calls are TRBV6-5 and TRBJ1-2; maybe TRBD1 (5 bases). V was trimmed by 7 bases and J by 5 bases, leaving 11 bases between them. The length of the CDR3 is 12 residues. The germline V gene has CDR1 MNHEY and CDR2 SVGAGI. CDR3 nucleotides: TGTGCCAGCACGGGACCTGAATATGGCTACACCTTC. Translated: CASTGPEYGYTF.

This clonotype came up many times. This chain uses TRBV6-5 with TRBJ2-7; D is perhaps TRBD1 (6 bases). This CDR3 comprises 13 residues. Per germline, CDR1 MNHEY and CDR2 SVGAGI. V lost 2 bases to trimming and J lost 7 bases, with 12 bases between them. Written as DNA, the CDR3 is TGTGCCAGCAGTTACGCCAGGGGTCAGGAGCAGTACGTC. Protein sequence: CASSYARGQEQYV.

J is TRBJ2-7 and V is TRBV7-9; possibly TRBD2 for D (5 bases). In germline, CDR1 is SEHNR, CDR2 FQNEAQ (reference sequence). V shed 5 bases and J shed 0 bases, with 14 bases lying between them. The CDR3 sequence is 15 residues long. The CDR3 here is CASSRELGPSYEQYF. CDR3 bases: TGTGCCAGCAGCCGGGAACTTGGGCCCTCCTACGAGCAGTACTTC.

V and J are TRBV20-1 and TRBJ1-2; D remains ambiguous. The germline V gene encodes CDR1 DFQATT and CDR2 SNEGSKA (reference sequence). The CDR3 loop spans 11 amino acids. V was shortened by 4 bases and J by 3 bases, with 6 bases between the two germline ends. CDR3 sequence: CSANGDYGYTF. The CDR3 nucleotides read TGCAGTGCTAACGGGGACTATGGCTACACCTTC.

The rearrangement joins TRBV6-5 to TRBJ1-5; 7 bases align to TRBD1. Germline V gives CDR1 MNHEY, CDR2 SVGAGI. After removal of 4 bases from V and 5 bases from J, the junction contained 8 bases not matched to a gene. The CDR3 has 15 amino acids. The CDR3 loop reads CASSSGDSNDQPQHF. In DNA form, the CDR3 reads TGTGCCAGCAGTTCAGGGGACAGTAATGATCAGCCCCAGCATTTT.

The V gene is TRBV24-1, the J gene TRBJ2-2; 7 nucleotides match TRBD1. This CDR3 spans 15 amino acids. In germline, CDR1 is KGHDR, CDR2 SFDVKD. The V segment lost 7 bases and the J segment 0 bases; nucleotides outside the gene matches: 4. The CDR3 sequence: CATRDGTANTGELFF. CDR3 in DNA: TGTGCCACCAGAGACGGGACAGCGAACACCGGGGAGCTGTTTTTT.

This rearrangement joins TRBV4-1 to TRBJ2-1; D may match TRBD1 or TRBD2 (7 bases each). CDR1 and CDR2 from the germline V gene are MGHRA and YSYEKL. There are 19 residues in the CDR3. Trimming shortened V by 0 bases and J by 0 bases, and 18 bases separated the two germline ends. The CDR3 nucleotides read TGCGCCAGCAGCCAAGATCCAGGGGGGGTCCTACCCTCCTACAATGAGCAGTTCTTC. The encoded protein is CASSQDPGGVLPSYNEQFF.

This rearrangement joins TRBV4-1 to TRBJ2-5; the D gene could be TRBD1 or TRBD2 (5 bases each). The CDR3 is 17 residues long. The V end was cut by 0 bases, the J end by 3 bases, with 17 bases between. Germline CDR1 is MGHRA and CDR2 is YSYEKL. CDR3 loop: CASSQEAGGRVEETQYF. The DNA for the CDR3 is TGCGCCAGCAGCCAAGAAGCTGGGGGACGAGTGGAAGAGACCCAGTACTTC.

The chain employs TRBV7-6 and TRBJ2-5, with 11 bases that match TRBD2. Trimming removed 1 base from V and 2 bases from J; junction bases left unmatched: 9. CDR1 and CDR2 from the germline V gene are SGHVS and FNYEAQ. There are 18 residues in the CDR3. This CDR3 is CASSLGATSGGWQETQYF. CDR3 DNA: TGTGCCAGCAGCTTAGGAGCCACTAGCGGGGGTTGGCAAGAGACCCAGTACTTC.

The gene calls are TRBV2 and TRBJ2-4, with 7 positions matching TRBD1. Germline CDR1 and CDR2: SNHLY and FYNNEI. This CDR3 region has 12 residues. V lost 6 bases and J lost 6; bases outside the gene matches: 2. The CDR3 loop is CASRTGTNIQYF. DNA of the CDR3: TGTGCCAGCAGGACAGGGACAAACATTCAGTACTTC.

The chain is built from TRBV7-9 and TRBJ1-5, with TRBD1 identical over 9 bases. The CDR3 has 16 amino acids. V gave up 5 bases and J gave up 0 bases; unmatched junction bases: 5. The germline V gene has CDR1 SEHNR and CDR2 FQNEAQ (reference sequence). The CDR3 nucleotides read TGTGCCAGCAGCGCCAGGGACAGGGATAGCAATCAGCCCCAGCATTTT. Its protein product is CASSARDRDSNQPQHF.